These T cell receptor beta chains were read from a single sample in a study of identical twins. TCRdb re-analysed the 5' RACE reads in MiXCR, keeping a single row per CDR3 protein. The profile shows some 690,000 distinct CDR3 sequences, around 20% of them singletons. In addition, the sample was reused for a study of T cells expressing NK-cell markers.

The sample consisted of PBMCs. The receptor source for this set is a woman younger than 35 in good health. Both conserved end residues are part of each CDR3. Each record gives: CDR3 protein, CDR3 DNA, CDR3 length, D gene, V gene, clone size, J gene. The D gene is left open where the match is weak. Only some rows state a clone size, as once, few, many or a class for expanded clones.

cdr3_aa: CASSFYDYPGNNEQFF
cdr3_nt: TGTGCCAGCAGTTTCTACGACTACCCTGGAAATAATGAGCAGTTCTTC
cdr3_length: 16
d_call: .
v_call: TRBV27
clone_size: .
j_call: TRBJ2-1

cdr3_aa: CASSRARAGTYNEQFF
cdr3_nt: TGCGCCAGCAGCCGGGCCAGGGCCGGAACCTACAATGAGCAGTTCTTC
cdr3_length: 16
d_call: .
v_call: TRBV5-1
clone_size: .
j_call: TRBJ2-1

cdr3_aa: CASSQDKAALVAKNIQYF
cdr3_nt: TGCGCCAGCAGCCAAGACAAAGCCGCGCTAGTAGCCAAAAACATTCAGTACTTC
cdr3_length: 18
d_call: .
v_call: TRBV4-3
clone_size: .
j_call: TRBJ2-4

cdr3_aa: CASSSTGTGDKF
cdr3_nt: TGTGCCAGCAGCTCCACCGGGACAGGGGATAAATTC
cdr3_length: 12
d_call: TRBD1
v_call: TRBV12-3/TRBV12-4
clone_size: .
j_call: TRBJ2-1

cdr3_aa: CSAGTLGEQYF
cdr3_nt: TGCAGTGCTGGAACCCTGGGGGAGCAGTACTTC
cdr3_length: 11
d_call: .
v_call: TRBV20-1
clone_size: .
j_call: TRBJ2-7

cdr3_aa: CSARSPGTDTQYF
cdr3_nt: TGCAGTGCGAGGAGTCCGGGCACAGATACGCAGTATTTT
cdr3_length: 13
d_call: .
v_call: TRBV20-1
clone_size: many
j_call: TRBJ2-3

cdr3_aa: CASSPGVGNQPQHF
cdr3_nt: TGTGCCAGCAGCCCAGGGGTGGGCAATCAGCCCCAGCATTTT
cdr3_length: 14
d_call: .
v_call: TRBV9
clone_size: few
j_call: TRBJ1-5

cdr3_aa: CASSPDGDSPLHF
cdr3_nt: TGTGCCAGCAGCCCGGATGGGGATTCACCCCTCCACTTT
cdr3_length: 13
d_call: .
v_call: TRBV12-3/TRBV12-4
clone_size: many
j_call: TRBJ1-6

cdr3_aa: CATSGGGIQETQYF
cdr3_nt: TGTGCCACCAGCGGCGGGGGGATTCAAGAGACCCAGTACTTC
cdr3_length: 14
d_call: TRBD2
v_call: TRBV15
clone_size: .
j_call: TRBJ2-5

cdr3_aa: CAINSRLGGDTQYF
cdr3_nt: TGTGCCATCAATTCCCGTCTTGGGGGAGATACGCAGTATTTT
cdr3_length: 14
d_call: .
v_call: TRBV10-3
clone_size: .
j_call: TRBJ2-3

cdr3_aa: CASSLHGLSGNTIYF
cdr3_nt: TGTGCCAGCAGTCTCCACGGGTTGTCTGGAAACACCATATATTTT
cdr3_length: 15
d_call: .
v_call: TRBV6-1
clone_size: .
j_call: TRBJ1-3

cdr3_aa: CASSRGQPEETQYF
cdr3_nt: TGCGCCAGCAGCAGGGGACAGCCAGAAGAGACCCAGTACTTC
cdr3_length: 14
d_call: TRBD1
v_call: TRBV5-1
clone_size: many
j_call: TRBJ2-5

cdr3_aa: CASSLEGHLSYEQYF
cdr3_nt: TGCGCCAGCAGCTTGGAGGGACACCTCTCCTACGAGCAGTACTTC
cdr3_length: 15
d_call: .
v_call: TRBV5-1
clone_size: few
j_call: TRBJ2-7

cdr3_aa: CSGRKAGWSYEQYF
cdr3_nt: TGCAGTGGAAGAAAGGCGGGATGGTCCTACGAGCAGTACTTC
cdr3_length: 14
d_call: .
v_call: TRBV20-1
clone_size: few
j_call: TRBJ2-7

cdr3_aa: CASSPQGSRHQETQYF
cdr3_nt: TGTGCCAGCTCACCACAGGGATCACGACACCAAGAGACCCAGTACTTC
cdr3_length: 16
d_call: .
v_call: TRBV18
clone_size: many
j_call: TRBJ2-5

cdr3_aa: CSVAAQVFDTQYF
cdr3_nt: TGCAGCGTTGCCGCTCAGGTTTTTGATACGCAGTATTTT
cdr3_length: 13
d_call: .
v_call: TRBV29-1
clone_size: .
j_call: TRBJ2-3

cdr3_aa: CASSTPPSGSLPYNEQFF
cdr3_nt: TGTGCCAGCAGCACCCCCCCCAGCGGGAGCCTCCCCTACAATGAGCAGTTCTTC
cdr3_length: 18
d_call: TRBD2
v_call: TRBV7-8
clone_size: .
j_call: TRBJ2-1

cdr3_aa: CASSLAGQNYEQYF
cdr3_nt: TGTGCCAGCAGCTTGGCGGGACAGAACTACGAGCAGTACTTC
cdr3_length: 14
d_call: TRBD1
v_call: TRBV5-8
clone_size: .
j_call: TRBJ2-7

cdr3_aa: CASSLSPSGAYNEQFF
cdr3_nt: TGCGCCAGCAGCTTGAGTCCTAGCGGAGCATACAATGAGCAGTTCTTC
cdr3_length: 16
d_call: TRBD2
v_call: TRBV5-1
clone_size: .
j_call: TRBJ2-1

cdr3_aa: CASSTGGNLETQYF
cdr3_nt: TGTGCCAGCAGTACAGGGGGTAATTTGGAGACCCAGTACTTC
cdr3_length: 14
d_call: TRBD1
v_call: TRBV12-3/TRBV12-4
clone_size: few
j_call: TRBJ2-5

cdr3_aa: CAISPAWVTSGSRNEQFF
cdr3_nt: TGTGCCATCAGCCCCGCATGGGTGACTAGCGGGTCTCGGAATGAGCAGTTCTTC
cdr3_length: 18
d_call: TRBD2
v_call: TRBV10-3
clone_size: .
j_call: TRBJ2-1

cdr3_aa: CSASNLAGQETQYF
cdr3_nt: TGCAGTGCTAGTAATTTGGCGGGCCAAGAGACCCAGTACTTC
cdr3_length: 14
d_call: .
v_call: TRBV20-1
clone_size: few
j_call: TRBJ2-5

cdr3_aa: CSARAPWTSGGTSSSYNEQFF
cdr3_nt: TGCAGTGCTAGAGCGCCCTGGACTAGCGGGGGGACCTCAAGCTCCTACAATGAGCAGTTCTTC
cdr3_length: 21
d_call: TRBD2
v_call: TRBV20-1
clone_size: .
j_call: TRBJ2-1

cdr3_aa: CSAIGLAGVNEQFF
cdr3_nt: TGCAGTGCTATTGGACTAGCGGGAGTGAATGAGCAGTTCTTC
cdr3_length: 14
d_call: TRBD2
v_call: TRBV20-1
clone_size: .
j_call: TRBJ2-1

cdr3_aa: CSAPLTPGNTIYF
cdr3_nt: TGCAGTGCGCCTCTAACCCCTGGAAACACCATATATTTT
cdr3_length: 13
d_call: .
v_call: TRBV20-1
clone_size: .
j_call: TRBJ1-3

cdr3_aa: CASSGGDLGNEQFF
cdr3_nt: TGCGCCAGCAGTGGCGGAGATCTCGGGAATGAGCAGTTCTTC
cdr3_length: 14
d_call: .
v_call: TRBV10-2
clone_size: many
j_call: TRBJ2-1

cdr3_aa: CASSNQLGGRAGSGELFF
cdr3_nt: TGTGCCAGCAGCAACCAACTAGGAGGAAGAGCGGGTTCCGGGGAGCTGTTTTTT
cdr3_length: 18
d_call: .
v_call: TRBV21-1
clone_size: .
j_call: TRBJ2-2

cdr3_aa: CASGLPRQGAYNEQFF
cdr3_nt: TGTGCTAGTGGTTTGCCTCGACAGGGGGCCTACAATGAGCAGTTCTTC
cdr3_length: 16
d_call: TRBD1
v_call: TRBV12-5
clone_size: .
j_call: TRBJ2-1

cdr3_aa: CSAPAGVRDTQYF
cdr3_nt: TGCAGTGCGCCTGCGGGAGTCAGAGATACGCAGTATTTT
cdr3_length: 13
d_call: TRBD2
v_call: TRBV20-1
clone_size: few
j_call: TRBJ2-3

cdr3_aa: CSVVGEKLFF
cdr3_nt: TGCAGCGTTGTGGGTGAAAAACTGTTTTTT
cdr3_length: 10
d_call: .
v_call: TRBV29-1
clone_size: many
j_call: TRBJ1-4

cdr3_aa: CASSLPGQGFTDTQYF
cdr3_nt: TGTGCCAGCAGTTTGCCGGGACAGGGGTTCACAGATACGCAGTATTTT
cdr3_length: 16
d_call: TRBD1
v_call: TRBV28
clone_size: few
j_call: TRBJ2-3

cdr3_aa: CASRATSEFYEQYF
cdr3_nt: TGTGCCAGCAGGGCGACTAGCGAGTTCTACGAGCAGTACTTC
cdr3_length: 14
d_call: TRBD2
v_call: TRBV2
clone_size: .
j_call: TRBJ2-7

cdr3_aa: CASSSIRSAEAFF
cdr3_nt: TGTGCCAGCAGCTCCATTCGGTCAGCTGAAGCTTTCTTT
cdr3_length: 13
d_call: .
v_call: TRBV7-9
clone_size: .
j_call: TRBJ1-1

cdr3_aa: CASSIQGRITNEKLFF
cdr3_nt: TGCGCCAGCAGTATCCAGGGGAGGATAACTAATGAAAAACTGTTTTTT
cdr3_length: 16
d_call: .
v_call: TRBV5-1
clone_size: few
j_call: TRBJ1-4

cdr3_aa: CSARSGPGGSLEQYF
cdr3_nt: TGCAGTGCTAGATCCGGTCCGGGAGGCTCCCTCGAGCAGTACTTC
cdr3_length: 15
d_call: TRBD2
v_call: TRBV20-1
clone_size: few
j_call: TRBJ2-7

cdr3_aa: CSASPGGTDTQYF
cdr3_nt: TGCAGTGCTTCCCCCGGGGGGACAGATACGCAGTATTTT
cdr3_length: 13
d_call: TRBD2
v_call: TRBV20-1
clone_size: many
j_call: TRBJ2-3

cdr3_aa: CASSSFGAPRGNTGELFF
cdr3_nt: TGCGCCAGCAGTTCCTTTGGGGCTCCCAGAGGGAACACCGGGGAGCTGTTTTTT
cdr3_length: 18
d_call: .
v_call: TRBV5-1
clone_size: .
j_call: TRBJ2-2

cdr3_aa: CASSLALGTGPSGKNIQYF
cdr3_nt: TGTGCCAGCAGCTTAGCCCTAGGCACGGGCCCCTCAGGCAAAAACATTCAGTACTTC
cdr3_length: 19
d_call: .
v_call: TRBV11-1
clone_size: many
j_call: TRBJ2-4

cdr3_aa: CAISEWSSGSYEQYF
cdr3_nt: TGTGCCATCAGTGAGTGGTCTAGCGGGTCCTACGAGCAGTACTTC
cdr3_length: 15
d_call: TRBD2
v_call: TRBV10-3
clone_size: .
j_call: TRBJ2-7

cdr3_aa: CASSPSTQGAYEQYF
cdr3_nt: TGTGCCAGCAGTCCTTCGACCCAGGGCGCCTACGAGCAGTACTTC
cdr3_length: 15
d_call: .
v_call: TRBV27
clone_size: .
j_call: TRBJ2-7

cdr3_aa: CASSLDGGYEQYF
cdr3_nt: TGTGCCAGCAGCCTCGACGGGGGGTACGAGCAGTACTTC
cdr3_length: 13
d_call: TRBD2
v_call: TRBV5-6
clone_size: many
j_call: TRBJ2-7

cdr3_aa: CASSSHGGSIYEQYF
cdr3_nt: TGTGCCAGCAGCTCTCACGGAGGATCGATCTACGAGCAGTACTTC
cdr3_length: 15
d_call: .
v_call: TRBV7-2
clone_size: .
j_call: TRBJ2-7

cdr3_aa: CSAKLDGTGKQFF
cdr3_nt: TGCAGTGCTAAACTGGATGGGACAGGAAAGCAGTTCTTC
cdr3_length: 13
d_call: TRBD1
v_call: TRBV20-1
clone_size: .
j_call: TRBJ2-1

cdr3_aa: CASSLRTSGGAGDTQYF
cdr3_nt: TGTGCCAGCAGCTTGAGGACTAGCGGGGGGGCAGGAGATACGCAGTATTTT
cdr3_length: 17
d_call: TRBD2
v_call: TRBV9
clone_size: few
j_call: TRBJ2-3

cdr3_aa: CASSSGTGHQPQHF
cdr3_nt: TGTGCCAGCAGCAGCGGGACAGGCCACCAGCCCCAGCATTTT
cdr3_length: 14
d_call: TRBD1
v_call: TRBV7-2
clone_size: .
j_call: TRBJ1-5

cdr3_aa: CASSAPAAQRHTDTQYF
cdr3_nt: TGTGCCAGCAGCGCGCCAGCGGCCCAGCGGCACACAGATACGCAGTATTTT
cdr3_length: 17
d_call: .
v_call: TRBV7-2
clone_size: .
j_call: TRBJ2-3

cdr3_aa: CASSVTGEQYF
cdr3_nt: TGTGCCAGCAGCGTAACGGGGGAGCAGTACTTC
cdr3_length: 11
d_call: .
v_call: TRBV9
clone_size: few
j_call: TRBJ2-7

cdr3_aa: CSVGGGRVLDTEAFF
cdr3_nt: TGCAGCGTGGGGGGGGGTCGGGTTTTAGACACTGAAGCTTTCTTT
cdr3_length: 15
d_call: .
v_call: TRBV29-1
clone_size: .
j_call: TRBJ1-1

cdr3_aa: CASSPQGRVGANVLTF
cdr3_nt: TGTGCCAGCAGCCCACAGGGAAGGGTTGGGGCCAACGTCCTGACTTTC
cdr3_length: 16
d_call: .
v_call: TRBV3-1
clone_size: .
j_call: TRBJ2-6

cdr3_aa: CSAWLAGGPDTQYF
cdr3_nt: TGCAGTGCGTGGCTAGCGGGAGGGCCAGATACGCAGTATTTT
cdr3_length: 14
d_call: TRBD2
v_call: TRBV20-1
clone_size: .
j_call: TRBJ2-3